This T cell receptor beta chain stems from a study of CD8+ T cells in alopecia areata. From germline, CDR1 is MNHEY and CDR2 SVGAGI. V gave up 7 bases and J gave up 12 bases, with 21 bases separating them. The CDR3 loop spans 14 amino acids. The treatment here: oral pan-JAK inhibitor, 5-10 mg twice daily. TCR sequencing used cDNA made by reverse transcription of extracted RNA. Sequenced by immunoSEQ multiplex PCR; TCRdb stores in-frame clones only, minus some. The table has 90,000 to 130,000 clones, roughly three fifths seen once. The study, taken as a whole, reports: Among the top 100, expanded CD8+ clones were significantly decreased by tofacitinib, as was scalp clonality. Normal scalp had lower clonality than lesional scalp, with alopecia totalis/universalis lesions showing this most strongly. Association of baseline CD8+ expansion with response is uncertain owing to one nonresponder.

With regard to this clone: Its target is unknown.

The clonotype originates from a human donor with alopecia areata. This chain links TRBV6-5 with TRBJ1-4, with D perhaps matching TRBD1 (5 bases). The sequenced sample was CD8+ T cells sorted from blood, obtained at week 24, from a patient treated with tofacitinib. The CDR3 DNA sequence: TGTGCCAGCAACCCCGACGGGACTGGAGCGGAACTGTTTTTT. Protein sequence: CASNPDGTGAELFF.